This T cell receptor (beta chain) came from a study of cytomegalovirus exposure and HLA in healthy donors. Study results and caveats: In a later analysis, parvovirus B19, influenza, CMV and Epstein-Barr virus appeared linked to several top co-occurrence clusters. The investigators catalogued 160 or so TCR beta chains as cytomegalovirus-associated.

The PCR was carried out with 60 Vbeta primers and 13 Jbeta primers. Assay used: immunoSEQ multiplex PCR; TCRdb lists only in-frame clones, some missing. In the table there are around 77,000 clones, about 80% of which are singletons. On this clone itself: Its antigen is unidentified.

Trimming cost V 5 bases and J 6 bases; bases outside gene matches: 4. Germline CDR1 is SGHTA and CDR2 is FQGTGA. The CDR3 contains 13 residues. Material: PBMCs. The clonotype was recovered from a middle-aged man in good health and CMV-seronegative. The V gene is TRBV7-3, the J gene TRBJ1-2, with 9 nucleotides matching TRBD1. The chain's CDR3 is CASSRGQGNGYTF. As DNA, the CDR3 is TGTGCCAGCAGCCGAGGACAGGGGAATGGCTACACCTTC.